This T cell receptor (beta chain) appears in the sequencing data of a study of blood T cell repertoires in COVID-19. Study details: Sites in the United States, Italy and Spain provided acute and convalescent COVID-19 samples. From T cells, B-cell-depleted T cells, or PBMCs came the material, which was cDNA or gDNA.

Trimming removed 2 bases from V and 8 bases from J; junction bases left unmatched: 11. This CDR3 comprises 16 residues. Germline lookup yields CDR1 SGHVS and CDR2 FNYEAQ. The method was immunoSEQ multiplex PCR; TCRdb's version includes in-frame clones alone and lacks a portion of them. The sample records around 140,000 clones, approximately 88% being singletons. The sequenced material came from peripheral blood. The chain joins TRBV7-6 to TRBJ2-3; 9 bases are a match to TRBD1. The TCR sequence derives from a man between 45 and 60 years old with acute or convalescent COVID-19. The CDR3 sequence: CASSLPTYRGLGTQYF. The CDR3 DNA follows: TGTGCCAGCAGCTTACCCACCTACAGGGGGCTGGGTACGCAGTATTTT.